These T cell receptor beta chains were read from a single sample in a study of Ad26.COV2.S vaccination and SARS-CoV-2 variants. Generated by immunoSEQ multiplex PCR, the TCRdb table keeps only in-frame clones and is missing some. This sample has fewer than 400,000 clones, with over 80% found just once. The starting material was peripheral blood, obtained in a trial of Ad26.COV2.S vaccine versus placebo. The receptors stem from a person aged 18-60 years who received the Ad26.COV2.S COVID-19 vaccine or a placebo. The CDR3 runs from the conserved cysteine through the conserved F or W. Fields, in order: clone size, J gene, D gene, V gene, CDR3 DNA, CDR3 protein. A D gene is named only where the DNA matches it firmly. Some rows have no size entry. The others give once, few or many, or a class for an expanded clone.

clone size: few
J gene: TRBJ1-1
D gene: NA
V gene: TRBV18
CDR3 DNA: TGTGCCAGCTCACCACCCTTGGGCGGCCTGAACACTGAAGCTTTCTTT
CDR3 protein: CASSPPLGGLNTEAFF

clone size: NA
J gene: TRBJ2-1
D gene: TRBD1
V gene: TRBV19
CDR3 DNA: TGTGCCAGTAGTAAGCCTACAGGGGGCTTTCCTAGTCCGTTCTTC
CDR3 protein: CASSKPTGGFPSPFF

clone size: once
J gene: TRBJ1-4
D gene: NA
V gene: TRBV6-5
CDR3 DNA: TGTGCCAGCCTCGGGACGGTTTCTAATGAAAAACTGTTTTTT
CDR3 protein: CASLGTVSNEKLFF

clone size: NA
J gene: TRBJ1-2
D gene: NA
V gene: TRBV5-1
CDR3 DNA: TGCGCCAGCAGCTTGGGAGGGGCGGAAGGCTACACCTTC
CDR3 protein: CASSLGGAEGYTF

clone size: NA
J gene: TRBJ2-7
D gene: TRBD1
V gene: TRBV4-2
CDR3 DNA: TGTGCCAGCAGCCCCGCGGGACAGGCCGCCTACGAGCAGTACTTC
CDR3 protein: CASSPAGQAAYEQYF

clone size: NA
J gene: TRBJ2-4
D gene: TRBD2
V gene: TRBV6-1
CDR3 DNA: TGTGCCAGCAGTGAACTGGGACTAGCGTCACGTAACATTCAGTACTTC
CDR3 protein: CASSELGLASRNIQYF

clone size: NA
J gene: TRBJ1-2
D gene: NA
V gene: TRBV3-1/TRBV3-2
CDR3 DNA: TGTGCCAGCAGCAAGTACCCCGGACAGAACTATGGCTACACCTTC
CDR3 protein: CASSKYPGQNYGYTF

clone size: NA
J gene: TRBJ2-7
D gene: TRBD1
V gene: TRBV7-2
CDR3 DNA: TGTGCCAGCAGCCCCAGACAGGGAATCAACGAGCAGTACTTC
CDR3 protein: CASSPRQGINEQYF

clone size: NA
J gene: TRBJ2-7
D gene: NA
V gene: TRBV30
CDR3 DNA: TGTGCCTGGAGTGTTGCCAGGCCCCGGCAGTACTTC
CDR3 protein: CAWSVARPRQYF

clone size: NA
J gene: TRBJ1-2
D gene: TRBD1
V gene: TRBV7-8
CDR3 DNA: TGTGCCAGCAGCTTAGGGACAGGGGGCAGGAACTATGGCTACACCTTC
CDR3 protein: CASSLGTGGRNYGYTF

clone size: NA
J gene: TRBJ1-2
D gene: NA
V gene: TRBV6-5
CDR3 DNA: TGTGCCAGCAGTTACTCGACCCCCAACTGGGGCTATGGCTACACCTTC
CDR3 protein: CASSYSTPNWGYGYTF

clone size: NA
J gene: TRBJ2-4
D gene: NA
V gene: TRBV3-1/TRBV3-2
CDR3 DNA: TGTGCCAGCAGCCAGAAAGGGCAAAACATTCAGTACTTC
CDR3 protein: CASSQKGQNIQYF

clone size: once
J gene: TRBJ2-3
D gene: TRBD2
V gene: TRBV5-1
CDR3 DNA: TGCGCCAGCGTGGAGCGGGGGGTTAGCACAGATACGCAGTATTTT
CDR3 protein: CASVERGVSTDTQYF

clone size: NA
J gene: TRBJ2-3
D gene: NA
V gene: TRBV5-1
CDR3 DNA: TGCGCCAGCAGCTTGTGGGGGACCGCAGATACGCAGTATTTT
CDR3 protein: CASSLWGTADTQYF

clone size: NA
J gene: TRBJ2-3
D gene: NA
V gene: TRBV27
CDR3 DNA: TGTGCCAGTGCCCGGAGCCTCAAACCAGATACGCAGTATTTT
CDR3 protein: CASARSLKPDTQYF

clone size: once
J gene: TRBJ1-3
D gene: NA
V gene: TRBV29-1
CDR3 DNA: TGCAGCGCCGCGAAGAGCGGGGGATGGACTGGAAACACCATATATTTT
CDR3 protein: CSAAKSGGWTGNTIYF

clone size: NA
J gene: TRBJ2-5
D gene: NA
V gene: TRBV5-1
CDR3 DNA: TGCGCCAGCAGCTACCAGGGGAGGGAGACCCAGTACTTC
CDR3 protein: CASSYQGRETQYF

clone size: NA
J gene: TRBJ2-2
D gene: TRBD1
V gene: TRBV11-2
CDR3 DNA: TGTGCCAGCAGCATATGGACAGGGGGCGACACCGGGGAGCTGTTTTTT
CDR3 protein: CASSIWTGGDTGELFF

clone size: NA
J gene: TRBJ1-4
D gene: NA
V gene: TRBV19
CDR3 DNA: TGTGCCAGTAGTCCTAGGACAGCCCATGAAAAACTGTTTTTT
CDR3 protein: CASSPRTAHEKLFF

clone size: NA
J gene: TRBJ2-3
D gene: TRBD1
V gene: TRBV19
CDR3 DNA: TGTGCCAGTAGGGGACAGGACCGTACAGATACGCAGTATTTT
CDR3 protein: CASRGQDRTDTQYF

clone size: NA
J gene: TRBJ2-2
D gene: NA
V gene: TRBV11-3
CDR3 DNA: TGTGCCAGCAGCCCTAGCTTCGGGTTCGGGGAGCTGTTTTTT
CDR3 protein: CASSPSFGFGELFF

clone size: NA
J gene: TRBJ2-7
D gene: TRBD1
V gene: TRBV28
CDR3 DNA: TGTGCCAGCAGTTTAGTCCGCCGACAGGGGGACTCCTACGAGCAGTACTTC
CDR3 protein: CASSLVRRQGDSYEQYF

clone size: NA
J gene: TRBJ2-7
D gene: TRBD1
V gene: TRBV7-9
CDR3 DNA: TGTGCCAGCAGCTTGGGACAGGTAGACGAGCAGTACTTC
CDR3 protein: CASSLGQVDEQYF

clone size: NA
J gene: TRBJ1-3
D gene: NA
V gene: TRBV19
CDR3 DNA: TGTGCCAGTAGAGCCGGTCTCAGATTTGGAAACACCATATATTTT
CDR3 protein: CASRAGLRFGNTIYF

clone size: NA
J gene: TRBJ1-2
D gene: TRBD1
V gene: TRBV2
CDR3 DNA: TGTGCCAGCAGTGAAGTTTCCGGGACAGTCAGGTTTCGGAGCTATGGCTACACCTTC
CDR3 protein: CASSEVSGTVRFRSYGYTF

clone size: NA
J gene: TRBJ1-1
D gene: NA
V gene: TRBV7-9
CDR3 DNA: TGTGCCAGCAGCTTGAAGGGAAGGACTGAAGCTTTCTTT
CDR3 protein: CASSLKGRTEAFF

clone size: NA
J gene: TRBJ2-2
D gene: NA
V gene: TRBV6-6
CDR3 DNA: TGTGCCAGCAGTTACCTCCGGGGGAACACCGGGGAGCTGTTTTTT
CDR3 protein: CASSYLRGNTGELFF

clone size: NA
J gene: TRBJ2-2
D gene: TRBD1
V gene: TRBV5-5
CDR3 DNA: TGTGCCAGCAGCTTGTTCAGGGGGCAGGCTGCCGGGGAGCTGTTTTTT
CDR3 protein: CASSLFRGQAAGELFF

clone size: NA
J gene: TRBJ1-1
D gene: NA
V gene: TRBV5-1
CDR3 DNA: TGCGCCAGCAGCTCGCGGTCTGTGCAGCTAGCTTTCTTT
CDR3 protein: CASSSRSVQLAFF

clone size: NA
J gene: TRBJ2-3
D gene: TRBD1
V gene: TRBV5-5
CDR3 DNA: TGTGCCAGCAGCTTGCGGGACAGGGGGTCCGGGACGAGCACAGATACGCAGTATTTT
CDR3 protein: CASSLRDRGSGTSTDTQYF

clone size: NA
J gene: TRBJ1-1
D gene: NA
V gene: TRBV7-6
CDR3 DNA: TGTGCCAGCAGCTTAGAACCCGGGACTGAAGCTTTCTTT
CDR3 protein: CASSLEPGTEAFF

clone size: once
J gene: TRBJ1-6
D gene: TRBD1
V gene: TRBV28
CDR3 DNA: TGTGCCAGCAGTTTACGGGACAGGTATAATTCACCCCTCCACTTT
CDR3 protein: CASSLRDRYNSPLHF

clone size: NA
J gene: TRBJ2-2
D gene: NA
V gene: TRBV9
CDR3 DNA: TGTGCCAGCAGCGTCGGGTTACAGGGAATCGGGGAGCTGTTTTTT
CDR3 protein: CASSVGLQGIGELFF

clone size: NA
J gene: TRBJ1-6
D gene: TRBD1
V gene: TRBV2
CDR3 DNA: TGTGCCAGCAGAGCCTACAGGGGAGAGTCTTCACCCCTCCACTTT
CDR3 protein: CASRAYRGESSPLHF

clone size: NA
J gene: TRBJ1-1
D gene: TRBD1
V gene: TRBV4-1
CDR3 DNA: TGCGCCAGCAGCCAACCTGCAATGGGACAGGTTTCGGCTTTCTTT
CDR3 protein: CASSQPAMGQVSAFF

clone size: few
J gene: TRBJ2-3
D gene: TRBD1
V gene: TRBV7-3
CDR3 DNA: TGTGCCAGCAGCTTGACAGGGGCCCTAAGCACAGATACGCAGTATTTT
CDR3 protein: CASSLTGALSTDTQYF

clone size: NA
J gene: TRBJ2-5
D gene: TRBD2
V gene: TRBV6-5
CDR3 DNA: TGTGCCAGCAGGACTAGCGGGGACCAAGAGACCCAGTACTTC
CDR3 protein: CASRTSGDQETQYF

clone size: NA
J gene: TRBJ1-3
D gene: NA
V gene: TRBV20-1
CDR3 DNA: TGCAGTGCTAGTACTTTCCAGCACTCTGGAAACACCATATATTTT
CDR3 protein: CSASTFQHSGNTIYF

clone size: NA
J gene: TRBJ1-2
D gene: NA
V gene: TRBV28
CDR3 DNA: TGTGCCAGCAGTTTAGCGGGTTCCCTATCTTATGGCTACACCTTC
CDR3 protein: CASSLAGSLSYGYTF

clone size: NA
J gene: TRBJ2-3
D gene: TRBD1
V gene: TRBV19
CDR3 DNA: TGTGCCAGTAGTGTAGACAGGGTGAGCACAGATACGCAGTATTTT
CDR3 protein: CASSVDRVSTDTQYF

clone size: NA
J gene: TRBJ1-2
D gene: NA
V gene: TRBV30
CDR3 DNA: TGTGCCTCTACCGTACAGGGAAACTATGGCTACACCTTC
CDR3 protein: CASTVQGNYGYTF

clone size: few
J gene: TRBJ2-7
D gene: TRBD2
V gene: TRBV5-4
CDR3 DNA: TGTGCCAGCAGCTTCGGGACTAGCGGGGTCCCCGGGAGGGAGCAGTACTTC
CDR3 protein: CASSFGTSGVPGREQYF

clone size: NA
J gene: TRBJ1-5
D gene: TRBD1
V gene: TRBV10-3
CDR3 DNA: TGTGCCATCAGTCGGACAGGGGAGGAGCAGCCCCAGCATTTT
CDR3 protein: CAISRTGEEQPQHF

clone size: NA
J gene: TRBJ1-6
D gene: NA
V gene: TRBV24-1
CDR3 DNA: TGTGCCACCGCTAATACAATAGAGTTT
CDR3 protein: CATANTIEF

clone size: once
J gene: TRBJ2-7
D gene: TRBD1
V gene: TRBV29-1
CDR3 DNA: TGCAGCGTGGGGGGACAGGGCCTCCACGAGCAGTACTTC
CDR3 protein: CSVGGQGLHEQYF

clone size: NA
J gene: TRBJ1-1
D gene: NA
V gene: TRBV21-1
CDR3 DNA: TGTGCCAGCAGCAAAGTCCAGGGGGCGAGGCGAATGAACACTGAAGCTTTCTTT
CDR3 protein: CASSKVQGARRMNTEAFF

clone size: NA
J gene: TRBJ2-7
D gene: NA
V gene: TRBV11-2
CDR3 DNA: TGTGCCAGCAGCTGGCCGGGACCTGGACCCTACGAGCAGTACTTC
CDR3 protein: CASSWPGPGPYEQYF

clone size: NA
J gene: TRBJ1-5
D gene: NA
V gene: TRBV6-1
CDR3 DNA: TGTGCCAGCAGTGAAGCGCTTTCGGGGAACAATCAGCCCCAGCATTTT
CDR3 protein: CASSEALSGNNQPQHF

clone size: NA
J gene: TRBJ2-7
D gene: TRBD1
V gene: TRBV11-3
CDR3 DNA: TGTGCCAGCAGCCGCGGCGGGACAGGGAGCTACGAGCAGTACTTC
CDR3 protein: CASSRGGTGSYEQYF

clone size: NA
J gene: TRBJ2-1
D gene: NA
V gene: TRBV9
CDR3 DNA: TGTGCCAGCAGCGTGTACTCGGGGCCATACAATGAGCAGTTCTTC
CDR3 protein: CASSVYSGPYNEQFF